This TCR beta chain was observed in a study of T cell changes during pregnancy in multiple sclerosis. This CDR3 spans 15 amino acids. Trimming pared 4 bases from V and 6 bases from J, leaving 19 bases between. Germline V gene data show CDR1 as MNHNS and CDR2 as SASEGT. Profiling relied on immunoSEQ multiplex PCR, and the TCRdb table lists in-frame clones only, not all of them. The sample has 30,000 to 45,000 clones; approximately 92% are singletons. Sequences were obtained from PBMCs (not recorded whether the cells were cultured). This receptor was taken from a female donor with multiple sclerosis, enrolled in a pregnancy study. J is TRBJ2-7 and V is TRBV6-1; D gene uncertain. The CDR3 coding sequence is TGTGCCAGCAGTGCCCTTATTAGACAAACCAGCGAGCAGTACTTC. Translated: CASSALIRQTSEQYF.